One T cell receptor beta chain is described in this entry. This sample was included in a study of CD8+ T cells in alopecia areata. Background on the study: Tofacitinib treatment spanned 6 to 18 months, with 6 months off drug afterward.

There are 13 residues in the CDR3. CDR1 is MNHEY and CDR2 is SVGAGI in the germline V gene. V lost 5 bases to trimming and J lost 6 bases; unmatched junction nucleotides: 0. Individuals with alopecia areata gave both lesional scalp punch biopsies and peripheral blood for collection. Sequencing relied on a cDNA template that was reverse transcribed from extracted RNA. TCRdb's table, derived via immunoSEQ multiplex PCR, lists solely in-frame clones and lacks some. This sample yields about 12,000 clones, of which 60% are seen a single time; 20% to 25% belongs to the top ten. Sequences were obtained from skin. The chain is built from TRBV6-5 and TRBJ2-1, with 11 bases fitting TRBD1. The origin of this receptor is a human donor with alopecia areata. DNA of the CDR3: TGTGCCAGCAGTGGGACAGGGGGCAATGAGCAGTTCTTC. It yields the protein CASSGTGGNEQFF.